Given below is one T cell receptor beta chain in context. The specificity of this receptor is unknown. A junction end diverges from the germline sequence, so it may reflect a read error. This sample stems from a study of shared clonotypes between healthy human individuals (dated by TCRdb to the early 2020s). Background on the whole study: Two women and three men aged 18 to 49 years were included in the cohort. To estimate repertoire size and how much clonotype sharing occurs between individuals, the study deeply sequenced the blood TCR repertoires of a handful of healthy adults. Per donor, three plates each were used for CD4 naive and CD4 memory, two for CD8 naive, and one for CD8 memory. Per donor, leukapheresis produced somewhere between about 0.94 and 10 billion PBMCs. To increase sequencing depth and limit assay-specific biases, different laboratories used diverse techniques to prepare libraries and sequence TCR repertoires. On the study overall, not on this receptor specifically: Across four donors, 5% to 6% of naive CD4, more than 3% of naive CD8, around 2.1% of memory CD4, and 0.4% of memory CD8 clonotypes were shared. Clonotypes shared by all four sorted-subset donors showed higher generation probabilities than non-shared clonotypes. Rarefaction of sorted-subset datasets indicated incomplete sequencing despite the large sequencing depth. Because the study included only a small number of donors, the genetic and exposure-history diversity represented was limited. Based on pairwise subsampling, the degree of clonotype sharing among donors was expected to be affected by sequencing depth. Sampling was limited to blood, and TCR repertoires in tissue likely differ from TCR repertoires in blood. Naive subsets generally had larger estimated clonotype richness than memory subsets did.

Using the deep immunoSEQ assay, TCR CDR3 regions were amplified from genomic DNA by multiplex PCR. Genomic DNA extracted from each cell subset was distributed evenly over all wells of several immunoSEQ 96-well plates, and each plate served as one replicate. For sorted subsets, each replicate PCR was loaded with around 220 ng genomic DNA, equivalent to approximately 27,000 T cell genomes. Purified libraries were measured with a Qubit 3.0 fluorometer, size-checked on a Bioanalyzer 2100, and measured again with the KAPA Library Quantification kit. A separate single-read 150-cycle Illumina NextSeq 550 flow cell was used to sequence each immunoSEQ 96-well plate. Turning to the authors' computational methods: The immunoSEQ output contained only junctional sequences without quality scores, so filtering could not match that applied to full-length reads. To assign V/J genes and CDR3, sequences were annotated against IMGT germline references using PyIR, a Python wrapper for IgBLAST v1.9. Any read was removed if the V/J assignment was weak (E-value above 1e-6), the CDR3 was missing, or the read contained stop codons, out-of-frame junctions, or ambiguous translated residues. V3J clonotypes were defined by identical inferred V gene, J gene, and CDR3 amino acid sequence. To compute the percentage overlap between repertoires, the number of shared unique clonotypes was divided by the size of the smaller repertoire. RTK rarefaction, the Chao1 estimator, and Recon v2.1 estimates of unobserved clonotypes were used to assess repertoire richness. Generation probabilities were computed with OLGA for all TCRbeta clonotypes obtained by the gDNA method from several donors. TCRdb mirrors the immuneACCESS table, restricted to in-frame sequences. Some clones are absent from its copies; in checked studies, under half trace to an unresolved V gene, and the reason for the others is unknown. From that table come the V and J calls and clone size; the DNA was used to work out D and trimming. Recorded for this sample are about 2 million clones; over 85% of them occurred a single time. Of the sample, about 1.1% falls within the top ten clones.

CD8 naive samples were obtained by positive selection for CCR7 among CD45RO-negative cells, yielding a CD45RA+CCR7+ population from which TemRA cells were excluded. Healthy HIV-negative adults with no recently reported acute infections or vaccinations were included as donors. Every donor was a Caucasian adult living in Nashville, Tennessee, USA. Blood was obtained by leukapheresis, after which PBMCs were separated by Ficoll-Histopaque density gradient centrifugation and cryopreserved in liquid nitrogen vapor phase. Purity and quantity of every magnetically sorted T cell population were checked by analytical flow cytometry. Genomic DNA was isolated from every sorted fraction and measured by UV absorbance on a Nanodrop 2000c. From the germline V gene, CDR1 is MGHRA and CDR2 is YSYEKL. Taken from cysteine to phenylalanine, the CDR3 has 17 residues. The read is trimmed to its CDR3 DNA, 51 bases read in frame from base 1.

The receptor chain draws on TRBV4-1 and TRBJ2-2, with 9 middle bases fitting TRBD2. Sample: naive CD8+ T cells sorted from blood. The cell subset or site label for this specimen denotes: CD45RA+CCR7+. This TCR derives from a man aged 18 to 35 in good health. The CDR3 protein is CASSLRTAGGPSGELFF. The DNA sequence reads TGCGCCAGCAGCCTGCGAACGGCGGGGGGGCCATCCGGAGAGCTGTTTTTT.